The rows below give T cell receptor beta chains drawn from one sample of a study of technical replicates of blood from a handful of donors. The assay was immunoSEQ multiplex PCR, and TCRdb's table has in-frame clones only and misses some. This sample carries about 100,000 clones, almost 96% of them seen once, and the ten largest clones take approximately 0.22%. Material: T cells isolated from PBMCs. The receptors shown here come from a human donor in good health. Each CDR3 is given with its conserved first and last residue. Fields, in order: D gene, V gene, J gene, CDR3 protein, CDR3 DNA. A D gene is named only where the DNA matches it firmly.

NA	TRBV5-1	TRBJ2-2	CASSHRTGELFF	TGCGCCAGCAGCCACAGGACCGGGGAGCTGTTTTTT
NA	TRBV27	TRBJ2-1	CASSLGTTNADEQFF	TGTGCCAGCAGTTTAGGGACAACCAATGCTGATGAGCAGTTCTTC
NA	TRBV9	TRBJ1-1	CASSPRAGGTEAFF	TGTGCCAGCAGCCCACGGGCGGGGGGAACTGAAGCTTTCTTT
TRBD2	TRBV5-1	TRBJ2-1	CASTLLRGENYNEQFF	TGCGCCAGCACCCTCCTCCGGGGGGAGAACTACAATGAGCAGTTCTTC
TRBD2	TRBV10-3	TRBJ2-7	CAISGVGLAGSYEQYF	TGTGCCATCAGTGGGGTAGGACTAGCGGGTTCCTACGAGCAGTACTTC
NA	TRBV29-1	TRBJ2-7	CSVETVGYEQYF	TGCAGCGTTGAGACAGTCGGGTACGAGCAGTACTTC
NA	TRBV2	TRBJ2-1	CASSEGSGNEQFF	TGTGCCAGCAGTGAGGGTAGCGGAAATGAGCAGTTCTTC
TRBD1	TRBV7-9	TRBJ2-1	CASTIGQGVDEQFF	TGTGCCAGCACCATCGGACAGGGAGTTGATGAGCAGTTCTTC
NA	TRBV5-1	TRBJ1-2	CASSTQGQGYTF	TGCGCCAGCAGCACACAGGGCCAGGGCTACACCTTC
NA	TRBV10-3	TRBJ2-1	CAIRQDGNNEQFF	TGTGCCATCAGACAGGACGGTAACAATGAGCAGTTCTTC
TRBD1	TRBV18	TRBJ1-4	CASSPKDRTEKLFF	TGTGCCAGCTCACCAAAGGACAGGACTGAAAAACTGTTTTTT
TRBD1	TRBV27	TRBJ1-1	CASSPTLSGGVSIAFF	TGTGCCAGCAGTCCTACCCTCTCAGGGGGCGTCTCAATTGCTTTCTTT
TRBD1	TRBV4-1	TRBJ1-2	CASSRGQRNEYGYTF	TGCGCCAGCAGCCGGGGACAGCGAAACGAATATGGCTACACCTTC
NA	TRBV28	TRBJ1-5	CASTIVGSQPQHF	TGTGCCAGCACCATAGTGGGGAGTCAGCCCCAGCATTTT
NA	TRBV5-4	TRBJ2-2	CASSLSGNTGELFF	TGTGCCAGCAGCTTAAGCGGAAACACCGGGGAGCTGTTTTTT
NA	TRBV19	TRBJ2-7	CASSIAGAYYEQYF	TGTGCCAGTAGTATAGCAGGGGCCTACTACGAGCAGTACTTC
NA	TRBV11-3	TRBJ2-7	CASSQDSEQYF	TGTGCCAGCAGCCAGGACAGCGAGCAGTACTTC
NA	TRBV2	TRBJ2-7	CASTLKTEQYF	TGTGCCAGCACCCTGAAGACAGAGCAGTACTTC